This is a list of T cell receptor beta chains from one sample in a study of CD8 T cells in ankylosing spondylitis. In TCRdb, the 5' RACE reads were re-called with MiXCR into one record per CDR3 protein. The table shows around 250,000 distinct CDR3 sequences, with about 10% occurring only once. The source material was blood, either unsorted or a sorted T cell fraction (not recorded which). The origin of the receptors is a male donor with ankylosing spondylitis or in good health (not recorded which). CDR3s include the opening cysteine and the closing phenylalanine or tryptophan. Fields, in order: clone size, V gene, J gene, D gene, CDR3 protein, CDR3 DNA. D genes are given only for firm matches. Only part of the rows carry a size: once, few, many, or a class if the clone is expanded.

>many|TRBV10-3|TRBJ1-2|TRBD1
CAITRGGQGYGYTF
TGTGCCATCACCCGGGGTGGACAGGGTTATGGCTACACCTTC
>few|TRBV29-1|TRBJ2-7|TRBD1
CSGTGTGSYEQYF
TGCAGCGGGACCGGGACAGGGTCTTACGAGCAGTACTTC
>many|TRBV3-1|TRBJ2-7|-
CASSQLGTIEQYF
TGTGCCAGCAGCCAGTTAGGGACCATCGAGCAGTACTTC
>many|TRBV7-2|TRBJ1-2|-
CASSYGWTANYGYTF
TGTGCCAGCAGCTACGGGTGGACAGCTAACTATGGCTACACCTTC
>-|TRBV11-2|TRBJ2-7|TRBD1
CASSLQGAFSYEQYF
TGTGCCAGCAGCTTACAGGGGGCATTTTCCTACGAGCAGTACTTC
>few|TRBV7-2|TRBJ2-4|TRBD2
CASSPAGLKNIQYF
TGTGCCAGCAGCCCAGCGGGGTTAAAAAACATTCAGTACTTC
>many|TRBV25-1|TRBJ1-4|-
CASSDQEGNEKLFF
TGTGCCAGCAGTGATCAGGAGGGGAATGAAAAACTGTTTTTT
>many|TRBV7-8|TRBJ2-7|-
CASSLAGYQYF
TGTGCCAGCAGCTTAGCTGGGTACCAGTACTTC
>many|TRBV20-1|TRBJ2-7|-
CSARRSVGGGSYEQYF
TGCAGTGCTAGACGGAGTGTGGGGGGAGGCTCCTACGAGCAGTACTTC
>many|TRBV5-1|TRBJ2-7|TRBD1
CASSLGQGAYEQYF
TGCGCCAGCAGCCTGGGACAGGGGGCCTACGAGCAGTACTTC
>few|TRBV29-1|TRBJ2-2|-
CSAGVGSGGGELFF
TGCAGCGCCGGCGTGGGGTCCGGAGGCGGGGAGCTGTTTTTT
>many|TRBV25-1|TRBJ2-1|TRBD2
CASIPTSGSGNEQFF
TGTGCCAGCATCCCAACTAGCGGGAGCGGCAATGAGCAGTTCTTC
>few|TRBV10-3|TRBJ2-7|-
CAISEPSYEQYF
TGTGCCATCAGTGAGCCTAGCTACGAGCAGTACTTC
>many|TRBV20-1|TRBJ1-2|-
CSARQGDGYTF
TGCAGTGCTAGACAGGGTGATGGCTACACCTTC
>-|TRBV12-3/TRBV12-4|TRBJ2-2|TRBD1
CASSSRQGTTGELFF
TGTGCCAGCAGTTCCCGACAGGGTACCACCGGGGAGCTGTTTTTT
>-|TRBV12-3/TRBV12-4|TRBJ2-7|-
CASSPTLGYEQYF
TGTGCCAGCAGCCCGACACTTGGCTACGAGCAGTACTTC
>many|TRBV27|TRBJ2-1|-
CASSLGGRSNEQFF
TGTGCCAGCAGTTTAGGGGGGCGGTCAAATGAGCAGTTCTTC
>-|TRBV7-6|TRBJ2-3|TRBD1
CASSGMGGQERDTQYF
TGTGCCAGCAGCGGGATGGGTGGACAGGAGAGAGATACGCAGTATTTT
>few|TRBV5-1|TRBJ1-1|-
CASSLMGQKGTEAFF
TGCGCCAGCAGCTTGATGGGGCAAAAAGGGACTGAAGCTTTCTTT
>-|TRBV5-1|TRBJ2-3|-
CASSLELASMDTQYF
TGCGCCAGCAGCTTGGAATTAGCATCTATGGATACGCAGTATTTT
>many|TRBV20-1|TRBJ2-5|TRBD1
CSAQDRETQYF
TGCAGTGCCCAGGACAGGGAGACCCAGTACTTC
>few|TRBV12-5|TRBJ2-1|-
CASGLVLAGGIDEQFF
TGTGCTAGTGGTTTGGTACTGGCCGGAGGAATCGATGAGCAGTTCTTC
>many|TRBV24-1|TRBJ2-1|TRBD2
CATSDQRASGTNNEQFF
TGTGCCACCAGTGACCAAAGAGCTAGCGGGACCAACAATGAGCAGTTCTTC
>many|TRBV5-1|TRBJ2-7|-
CASSLATGYEQYF
TGCGCCAGCAGCTTGGCAACGGGTTACGAGCAGTACTTC
>many|TRBV4-1|TRBJ2-1|TRBD2
CASSPQGLAGEQFF
TGCGCCAGCAGCCCCCAGGGGCTAGCGGGTGAGCAGTTCTTC
>many|TRBV12-3/TRBV12-4|TRBJ2-5|-
CASSFGRQETQYF
TGTGCCAGCAGTTTCGGGCGCCAAGAGACCCAGTACTTC
>many|TRBV5-1|TRBJ2-5|-
CASSLVRGSQETQYF
TGCGCCAGCAGCTTGGTCCGGGGGAGCCAAGAGACCCAGTACTTC
>many|TRBV5-1|TRBJ2-2|-
CASSLVQNTGELFF
TGTGCCAGCAGTTTAGTTCAGAACACCGGGGAGCTGTTTTTT
>many|TRBV12-3/TRBV12-4|TRBJ1-2|TRBD1
CASSRQDRAGGYTF
TGTGCCAGCAGCCGACAGGACAGGGCTGGCGGCTACACCTTC
>-|TRBV5-6|TRBJ1-5|-
CASSLTGFNQPQHF
TGTGCCAGCAGCTTGACAGGTTTCAATCAGCCCCAGCATTTT
>many|TRBV4-2|TRBJ2-7|-
CASSQNRWGYEQYF
TGTGCCAGCAGCCAAAACAGGTGGGGGTACGAGCAGTACTTC
>many|TRBV27|TRBJ2-3|TRBD1
CASSPSGDRGTTDTQYF
TGTGCCAGCAGTCCCTCCGGGGACAGGGGGACTACAGATACGCAGTATTTT